Here is one T cell receptor (beta chain) with its context. Unique molecular identifiers were attached to individual cDNA molecules. TCRdb processed the 5' RACE reads anew with MiXCR; each CDR3 protein has one entry. The repertoire holds tens of thousands of distinct CDR3 sequences, with roughly 15% as singletons. The sample is drawn from a study of early T cells in non-severe SARS-CoV-2 infection. The CDR3 has 14 residues. CDR1 is SGHRS and CDR2 is YFSETQ in the germline V gene. The V gene lost 0 bases and the J gene lost 2 bases, with 8 bases spanning the gap. V gene TRBV5-1 combines with J gene TRBJ2-5; no reliable D call. This receptor was taken from an adult who was a healthcare worker with PCR-confirmed SARS-CoV-2 infection or an uninfected control (not recorded which). The starting material was whole blood, obtained at baseline. CDR3 bases: TGCGCCAGCAGCTTGGGGCAGGTGCAAGAGACCCAGTACTTC. Translated: CASSLGQVQETQYF.